This T cell receptor (beta chain) was profiled in a study of STAT5B mutations in CD4+ large granular lymphocyte leukemia. Study findings and constraints: Compared with healthy controls (2/35), patient top clones favored TRBV06 (8/27). CD4-sorted patient repertoires seemed more clonal than healthy CD4+ repertoires.

Assay: immunoSEQ multiplex PCR; the TCRdb copy retains only in-frame clones and omits some. This table holds roughly 32,000 clones, around 80% found once. About this clone itself: Its antigen is not known. The junction differs from germline at one of its ends, possibly a read error.

The CDR3 is 14 residues long. The germline V gene encodes CDR1 SGHTA and CDR2 FQGNSA. The sequenced sample was CD4+ T cells from blood buffy coats. The chain uses TRBV7-2 and TRBJ2-5, with 8 positions matching TRBD1. The sequence derives from a human donor in good health. The CDR3 loop is CASSFTGGKESQYF. CDR3 bases: TGTGCCAGCAGCTTTACAGGGGGGAAAGAGTCCCAGTACTTC.